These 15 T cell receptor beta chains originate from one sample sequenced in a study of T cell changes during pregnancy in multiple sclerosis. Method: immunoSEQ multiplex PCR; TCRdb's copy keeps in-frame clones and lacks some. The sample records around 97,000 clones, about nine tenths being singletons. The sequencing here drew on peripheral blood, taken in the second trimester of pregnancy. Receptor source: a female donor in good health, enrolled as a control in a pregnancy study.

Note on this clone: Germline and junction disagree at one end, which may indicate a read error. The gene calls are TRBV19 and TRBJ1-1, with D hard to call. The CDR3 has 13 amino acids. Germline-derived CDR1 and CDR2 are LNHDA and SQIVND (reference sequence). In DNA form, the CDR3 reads TGTGCCAGTAGACCCCGGGGAAACAATGAAGCTTTCTTT. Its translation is CASRPRGNNEAFF.

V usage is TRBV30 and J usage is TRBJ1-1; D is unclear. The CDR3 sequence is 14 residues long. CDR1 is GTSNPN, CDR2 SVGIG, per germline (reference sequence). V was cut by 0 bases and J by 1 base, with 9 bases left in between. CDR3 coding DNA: TGTGCCTGGAGTGTTCAGTCCAGGAACACTGAAGCTTTCTTT. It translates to CAWSVQSRNTEAFF.

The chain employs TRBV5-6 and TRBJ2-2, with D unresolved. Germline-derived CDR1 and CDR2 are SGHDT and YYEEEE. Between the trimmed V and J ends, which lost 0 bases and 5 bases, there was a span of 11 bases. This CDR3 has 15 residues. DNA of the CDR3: TGTGCCAGCAGCTTGGCCACGGTCTTGACCGGGGAGCTGTTTTTT. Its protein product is CASSLATVLTGELFF.

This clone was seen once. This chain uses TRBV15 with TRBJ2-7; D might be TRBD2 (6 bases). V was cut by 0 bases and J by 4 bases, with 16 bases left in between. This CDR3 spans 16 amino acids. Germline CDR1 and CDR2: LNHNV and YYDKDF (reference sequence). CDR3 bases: TGTGCCACCAGCAGAGATGCGGGGCAGGGTAGTTACGAGCAGTACTTC. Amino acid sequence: CATSRDAGQGSYEQYF.

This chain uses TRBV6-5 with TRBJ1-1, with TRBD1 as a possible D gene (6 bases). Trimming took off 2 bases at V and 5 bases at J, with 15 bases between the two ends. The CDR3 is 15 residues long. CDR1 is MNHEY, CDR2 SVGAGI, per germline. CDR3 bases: TGTGCCAGCAGTTACCGCTTCAGGGGAGGGACTGAAGCTTTCTTT. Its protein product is CASSYRFRGGTEAFF.

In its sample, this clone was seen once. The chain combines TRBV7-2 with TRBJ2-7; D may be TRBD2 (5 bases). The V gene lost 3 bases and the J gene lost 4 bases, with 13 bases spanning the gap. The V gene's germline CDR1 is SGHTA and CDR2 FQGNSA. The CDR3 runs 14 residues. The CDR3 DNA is TGTGCCAGCAGCTTCAACTCGGGGTCGTACGAGCAGTACTTC. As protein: CASSFNSGSYEQYF. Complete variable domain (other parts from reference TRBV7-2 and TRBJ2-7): GAGVSQSPSNKVTEKGKDVELRCDPISGHTALYWYRQSLGQGLEFLIYFQGNSAPDKSGLPSDRFSAERTGGSVSTLTIQRTQQEDSAVYLCASSFNSGSYEQYFGPGTRLTVT.

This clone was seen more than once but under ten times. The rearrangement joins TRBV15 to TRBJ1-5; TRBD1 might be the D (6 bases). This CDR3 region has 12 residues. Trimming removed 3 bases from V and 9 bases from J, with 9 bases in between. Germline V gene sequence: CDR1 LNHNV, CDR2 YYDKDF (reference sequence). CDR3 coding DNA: TGTGCCACCAGCAGGGACAGAAGGCCCCAGCATTTT. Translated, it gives CATSRDRRPQHF. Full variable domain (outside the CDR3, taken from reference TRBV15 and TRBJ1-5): DAMVIQNPRYQVTQFGKPVTLSCSQTLNHNVMYWYQQKSSQAPKLLFHYYDKDFNNEADTPDNFQSRRPNTSFCFLDIRSPGLGDTAMYLCATSRDRRPQHFGDGTRLSIL.

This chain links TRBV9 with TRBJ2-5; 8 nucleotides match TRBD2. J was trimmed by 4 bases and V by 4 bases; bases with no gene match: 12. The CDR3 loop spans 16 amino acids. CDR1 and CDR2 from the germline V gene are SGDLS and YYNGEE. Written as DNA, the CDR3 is TGTGCCAGCAGCTCCTTCCGGGAACTAGCGGCAGAGACCCAGTACTTC. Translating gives CASSSFRELAAETQYF.

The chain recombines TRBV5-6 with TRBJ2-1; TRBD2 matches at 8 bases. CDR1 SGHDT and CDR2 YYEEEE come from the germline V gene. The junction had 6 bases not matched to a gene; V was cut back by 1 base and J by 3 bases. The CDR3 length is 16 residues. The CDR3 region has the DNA TGTGCCAGCAGCTTGCGCGGGGGGCGGATCTACAATGAGCAGTTCTTC. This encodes CASSLRGGRIYNEQFF.

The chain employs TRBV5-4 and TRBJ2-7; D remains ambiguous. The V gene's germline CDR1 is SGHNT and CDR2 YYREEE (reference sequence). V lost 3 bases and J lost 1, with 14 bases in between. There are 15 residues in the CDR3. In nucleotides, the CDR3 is TGTGCCAGCAGCTCGCCGACACAACGGTCCTACGAGCAGTACTTC. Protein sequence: CASSSPTQRSYEQYF.

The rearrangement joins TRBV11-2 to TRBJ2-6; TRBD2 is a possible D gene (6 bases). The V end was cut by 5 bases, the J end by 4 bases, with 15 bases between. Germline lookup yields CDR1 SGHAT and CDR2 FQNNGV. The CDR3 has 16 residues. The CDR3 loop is CASSGGEFSGANVLTF. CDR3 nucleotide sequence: TGTGCCAGCAGCGGAGGGGAGTTCTCAGGGGCCAACGTCCTGACTTTC. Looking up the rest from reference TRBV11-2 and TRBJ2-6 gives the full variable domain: EAGVAQSPRYKIIEKRQSVAFWCNPISGHATLYWYQQILGQGPKLLIQFQNNGVVDDSQLPKDRFSAERLKGVDSTLKIQPAKLEDSAVYLCASSGGEFSGANVLTFGAGSRLTVL.

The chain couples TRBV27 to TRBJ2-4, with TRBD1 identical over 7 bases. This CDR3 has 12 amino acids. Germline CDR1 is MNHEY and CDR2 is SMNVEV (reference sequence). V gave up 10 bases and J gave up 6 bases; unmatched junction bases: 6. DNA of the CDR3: TGTGCCACCGGACAGGTCGGAAACATTCAGTACTTC. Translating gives CATGQVGNIQYF.

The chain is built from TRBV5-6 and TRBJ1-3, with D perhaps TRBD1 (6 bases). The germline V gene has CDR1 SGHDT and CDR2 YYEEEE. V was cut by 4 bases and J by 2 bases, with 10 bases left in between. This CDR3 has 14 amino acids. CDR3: CASSTGWAGNTIYF. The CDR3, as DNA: TGTGCCAGCAGCACAGGGTGGGCTGGAAACACCATATATTTT.

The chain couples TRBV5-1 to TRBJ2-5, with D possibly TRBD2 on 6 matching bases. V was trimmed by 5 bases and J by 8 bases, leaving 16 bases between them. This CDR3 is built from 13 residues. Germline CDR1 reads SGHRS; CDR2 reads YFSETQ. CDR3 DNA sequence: TGCGCCAGCAGGCGGGGAGGCACACGCACCCAGTACTTC. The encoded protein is CASRRGGTRTQYF.

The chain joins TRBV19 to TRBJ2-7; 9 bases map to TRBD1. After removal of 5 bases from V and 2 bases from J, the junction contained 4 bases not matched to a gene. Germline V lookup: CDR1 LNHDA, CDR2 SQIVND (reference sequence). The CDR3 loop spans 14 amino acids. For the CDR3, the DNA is TGTGCCAGTAGTCCCGGGACAGGGCCCTACGAGCAGTACTTC. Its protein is CASSPGTGPYEQYF.